These 30 T cell receptor beta chains came from one sample sequenced in a study of T cells in Graves' hyperthyroidism and ophthalmopathy. The source material, RNA transcripts, was used to amplify TCR beta CDR3 regions. With the HTBI primer set, the TCR CDR3 went through a first round of RT-PCR. In TCRdb, the multiplex PCR reads were re-called with MiXCR into one record per CDR3 protein. The sample lists 490,000 or so distinct CDR3 sequences; about 16% were seen once. The sequenced sample consisted of blood. The receptors shown here come from a woman between 25 and 40 years old with Graves' ophthalmopathy.

The chain recombines TRBV5-1 with TRBJ1-4; 8 nucleotides align to TRBD1. Unmatched junction bases numbered 10, after V lost 7 bases and J lost 8 bases. Germline CDR1 reads SGHRS; CDR2 reads YFSETQ. The CDR3 totals 14 residues. CDR3 amino acids: CASAPGQEAEKLFF. CDR3 bases: TGCGCCAGCGCCCCGGGACAGGAGGCAGAAAAACTGTTTTTT.

As concerns this clonotype: This sequence may be a read error, since a much larger clone differs from it by one base. The genes are TRBV29-1 and TRBJ2-3, with D perhaps TRBD2 (5 bases). Between the trimmed V and J ends, which lost 7 bases and 3 bases, there was a span of 14 bases. This CDR3 is built from 13 residues. The germline gives CDR1 SQVTM, CDR2 ANQGSEA. The chain's CDR3 is CSAAEGRTDTQYF. In nucleotides, the CDR3 is TGCAGCGCCGCCGAGGGCCGGACAGATACGCAGTATTTT.

This rearrangement joins TRBV4-1 to TRBJ2-1; 7 nucleotides agree with TRBD1. Germline V gives CDR1 MGHRA, CDR2 YSYEKL. V shed 1 base, J shed 9 bases, and the junction held 12 bases outside the gene matches. CDR3 length: 16 amino acids. This CDR3 is CASSQVSVRGSGEQFF. The CDR3 DNA reads as TGCGCCAGCAGCCAAGTGTCGGTCAGGGGGTCGGGTGAGCAGTTCTTC.

This rearrangement joins TRBV20-1 to TRBJ1-2; D uncertain. This CDR3 comprises 13 residues. V lost 3 bases, J lost 4 bases, and 12 bases lay in between. Germline V gives CDR1 DFQATT, CDR2 SNEGSKA (reference sequence). Here the CDR3 reads CSASGQSLYGYTF. The DNA for the CDR3 is TGCAGTGCTAGCGGTCAGTCCCTCTATGGCTACACCTTC.

This clonotype was detected many times. The rearrangement uses TRBV5-1 and TRBJ2-7; a weak D match, TRBD1 (6 bases). Germline-derived CDR1 and CDR2 are SGHRS and YFSETQ. Trimming removed 4 bases at V and 2 bases at J, with 10 bases between. The CDR3 is 13 amino acids. CDR3 in DNA: TGCGCCAGCAGCCGGGACAAGCCCTACGAGCAGTACTTC. Translating it yields CASSRDKPYEQYF.

This clonotype was counted only a few times. The V and J genes are TRBV2 and TRBJ2-3; D uncertain. Deletions cut 5 bases from V and 2 bases from J, with 11 bases between. Germline assignment: CDR1 SNHLY and CDR2 FYNNEI. This CDR3 comprises 14 residues. CDR3: CASSQRPNTDTQYF. In DNA form, the CDR3 reads TGTGCCAGCAGTCAGAGACCGAACACAGATACGCAGTATTTT.

This clonotype was picked up many times. The J gene is TRBJ2-7, the V gene TRBV2, with D uncertain. Trimming left V 7 bases short and J 0 bases short, with 13 bases between. The CDR3 totals 14 residues. CDR1 is SNHLY, CDR2 FYNNEI, per germline. CDR3 bases: TGTGCCAGCATCTCCCCGACACCCTCCTACGAGCAGTACTTC. It yields the protein CASISPTPSYEQYF.

This chain uses TRBV7-2 with TRBJ2-2; TRBD2 agrees at 11 bases. Germline-derived CDR1 and CDR2 are SGHTA and FQGNSA. The CDR3 is made up of 18 amino acids. The J segment lost 3 bases and the V segment lost 5 bases, leaving 11 bases of the junction unmatched. The chain's CDR3 is CASSPGSGRVYDTGELFF. In DNA, the CDR3 is TGTGCCAGCAGCCCGGGTAGCGGGAGGGTGTATGACACCGGGGAGCTGTTTTTT.

The V call is TRBV2, the J call TRBJ2-5; D could derive from TRBD1 or TRBD2 (5 bases each). The V end was cut by 11 bases, the J end by 6 bases, with 22 bases between. The CDR3 has 14 residues. The V gene's germline CDR1 is SNHLY and CDR2 FYNNEI. This chain's CDR3 is CALLAGRGWKTQYF. In nucleotides, the CDR3 is TGTGCCCTGCTCGCGGGTCGGGGCTGGAAGACCCAGTACTTC.

V and J are TRBV24-1 and TRBJ2-2; D gene ambiguous. The CDR3 length is 15 residues. CDR1 KGHDR and CDR2 SFDVKD come from the germline V gene. V dropped 4 bases and J dropped 0 bases, with 8 bases sitting between them. The CDR3 protein is CATSEEGANTGELFF. CDR3 sequence (DNA): TGTGCCACCAGTGAAGAAGGTGCGAACACCGGGGAGCTGTTTTTT.

This clonotype occurred many times. V and J are TRBV15 and TRBJ1-3; D gene unclear. Per the germline V gene, CDR1 is LNHNV and CDR2 is YYDKDF (reference sequence). This CDR3 has 12 residues. The V and J ends lost 1 base and 3 bases respectively, with 1 base between them. The CDR3 region is CATSRGGNTIYF. In DNA form, the CDR3 reads TGTGCCACCAGCAGAGGTGGAAACACCATATATTTT.

This clonotype showed up just a few times. This chain links TRBV30 with TRBJ1-3; 8 nucleotides line up with TRBD1. The CDR3 extends over 15 amino acids. Germline trimming cut 4 bases from V and 1 base from J; bases unmatched to any gene: 6. CDR1 and CDR2 from the germline V gene are GTSNPN and SVGIG (reference sequence). This CDR3 reads CAWKSYRGSGNTIYF. Here the CDR3 DNA reads TGTGCCTGGAAATCTTACAGGGGGTCTGGAAACACCATATATTTT.

In DNA form, the CDR3 reads TGTGCCACAAGCAGGGGGGGACTCACTGAAGCTTTCTTT. Translation gives CATSRGGLTEAFF. This chain links TRBV24-1 with TRBJ1-1, with 7 bases fitting TRBD1. Germline V gene sequence: CDR1 KGHDR, CDR2 SFDVKD. The CDR3 consists of 13 residues. The V segment lost 10 bases and the J segment 4 bases; nucleotides outside the gene matches: 8.

The V call is TRBV6-5, the J call TRBJ2-3; 10 bases are a match to TRBD1. This CDR3 spans 16 amino acids. Germline V gene lookup returns CDR1 MNHEY and CDR2 SVGAGI. V lost 1 base to trimming and J lost 5 bases; unmatched junction nucleotides: 6. The CDR3 loop is CASSYLDRGGGDTQYF. The CDR3 DNA is TGTGCCAGCAGTTACTTGGACAGGGGGGGAGGAGATACGCAGTATTTT.

This clonotype was seen many times. V and J are TRBV30 and TRBJ2-1; 8 positions agree with TRBD2. Unmatched junction bases numbered 11, after V lost 3 bases and J lost 4 bases. CDR1 is GTSNPN, CDR2 SVGIG, per germline (reference sequence). This CDR3 is built from 16 residues. The CDR3 bases are TGTGCCTGGAGGGTAAGCGGGAGTCGCAGGTACAATGAGCAGTTCTTC. It is translated as CAWRVSGSRRYNEQFF.

This clonotype was observed many times. The V gene is TRBV3-1, the J gene TRBJ2-1; D not certain. CDR3 size: 14 residues. Trimming removed 0 bases at V and 2 bases at J, with 5 bases between. From germline, CDR1 is LGHDT and CDR2 YNNKEL (reference sequence). The CDR3 loop reads CASSQDRAYNEQFF. CDR3 bases: TGTGCCAGCAGCCAAGATCGCGCCTACAATGAGCAGTTCTTC.

This chain connects TRBV20-1 to TRBJ2-5; D gene uncertain. The CDR3 length is 12 residues. V was shortened by 6 bases and J by 2 bases, with 10 bases between the two germline ends. Germline-derived CDR1 and CDR2 are DFQATT and SNEGSKA (reference sequence). The CDR3 coding sequence is TGCAGTGCAGGGCCCCCGCAAGAGACCCAGTACTTC. This encodes CSAGPPQETQYF.

This clonotype was seen only a few times. The chain links TRBV9 to TRBJ1-4, with a possible D match to TRBD1 (5 bases). Germline lookup yields CDR1 SGDLS and CDR2 YYNGEE. The CDR3 sequence is 15 residues long. Between the trimmed V and J ends, which lost 0 bases and 5 bases, there was a span of 11 bases. The CDR3 spells CASSVGEGLNEKLFF. As DNA, the CDR3 is TGTGCCAGCAGCGTAGGGGAGGGGCTGAATGAAAAACTGTTTTTT.

V and J are TRBV4-2 and TRBJ2-7; the match to TRBD1 covers 8 bases. The ends lost 9 bases at V and 4 bases at J; junction bases unmatched: 14. Germline values: CDR1 LGHNA, CDR2 YNFKEQ. The CDR3 totals 15 residues. In DNA, the CDR3 is TGTGCCAGTACCCCTGAGAGACAGGGGTTTTACGAGCAGTACTTC. Amino acid sequence: CASTPERQGFYEQYF.

Ten or more counts support this clonotype. The V and J genes are TRBV2 and TRBJ1-2; 7 nucleotides match TRBD1. Germline V gives CDR1 SNHLY, CDR2 FYNNEI. The CDR3 loop spans 14 amino acids. The ends lost 8 bases at V and 3 bases at J; junction bases unmatched: 9. CDR3 in DNA: TGTGCCAGCCTTCCAACCGGGACAGACTATGGCTACACCTTC. As protein: CASLPTGTDYGYTF.

This clonotype was found many times. The chain is built from TRBV28 and TRBJ2-1; TRBD2 is a possible D gene (6 bases). Looked up from germline, CDR1 is MDHEN and CDR2 is SYDVKM. The CDR3 is 15 residues long. Trimming pared 3 bases from V and 1 base from J, leaving 10 bases between. CDR3 DNA: TGTGCCAGCAGTTTTGGTAGCGGATCCTACAATGAGCAGTTCTTC. Protein: CASSFGSGSYNEQFF. Combining the CDR3 with reference TRBV28 and TRBJ2-1 gives the whole variable domain DVKVTQSSRYLVKRTGEKVFLECVQDMDHENMFWYRQDPGLGLRLIYFSYDVKMKEKGDIPEGYSVSREKKERFSLILESASTNQTSMYLCASSFGSGSYNEQFFGPGTRLTVL.

About this clonotype itself: Likely a read error: the CDR3 ends without its conserved phenylalanine or tryptophan. The V and J genes are TRBV4-2 and TRBJ2-7; TRBD2 agrees at 8 bases. This CDR3 is built from 15 residues. V dropped 1 base and J dropped 7; count of bases not matched to a gene: 9. The germline CDR1 and CDR2 sequences are LGHNA and YNFKEQ. CDR3 sequence reads: CASSQAGGSRGEQYS. CDR3 DNA: TGTGCCAGCAGCCAAGCGGGGGGGAGCCGGGGAGAGCAGTACTCC.

The count of this clonotype is one. A much larger clone lies one base from this, so it may be a read error. V is TRBV11-2 and J is TRBJ2-2, with D possibly being TRBD2 (6 bases). Germline V CDR1 and CDR2: SGHAT, FQNNGV. The CDR3 spans 17 residues. The CDR3 DNA reads TGTGCCAGCAGCTTATCTGTCCGCGGAGGGGTCACCAGGGAGCTGTTTTTT. Translated, it gives CASSLSVRGGVTRELFF.

The rearrangement links TRBV4-1 to TRBJ2-2; D may be TRBD1 (6 bases). This CDR3 region has 15 residues. Germline CDR1 reads MGHRA; CDR2 reads YSYEKL. The V and J ends lost 4 bases and 6 bases respectively, with 15 bases between them. CDR3 sequence reads: CASSRGLQGAGELFF. In nucleotides, the CDR3 is TGCGCCAGCAGCCGGGGCTTACAGGGAGCCGGGGAGCTGTTTTTT.

This clonotype was detected many times. V usage is TRBV11-2 and J usage is TRBJ2-7, with 10 bases aligning to TRBD2. V dropped 5 bases and J dropped 0; count of bases not matched to a gene: 4. The CDR3 spans 15 residues. Germline V CDR1 and CDR2: SGHAT, FQNNGV. CDR3 nucleotides: TGTGCCAGCAGCCGGAGCGGGAGGGGCTCCTACGAGCAGTACTTC. It encodes CASSRSGRGSYEQYF.

The CDR3 DNA sequence: TGTGCCAGTAGTATATGGGAACGTGAGCAGTTCTTC. Its protein is CASSIWEREQFF. The chain joins TRBV19 to TRBJ2-1, with D hard to call. Germline CDR1 and CDR2: LNHDA and SQIVND (reference sequence). The CDR3 sequence is 12 residues long. Trimming left V 2 bases short and J 9 bases short, with 8 bases between.

At least ten counts were recorded for this clonotype. The chain couples TRBV3-1 to TRBJ2-1, with 10 bases matching TRBD2. The V segment lost 5 bases and the J segment 4 bases; nucleotides outside the gene matches: 8. Looked up from germline, CDR1 is LGHDT and CDR2 is YNNKEL (reference sequence). The CDR3 spans 16 residues. The CDR3 loop is CASSDTGTSEYNEQFF. CDR3 DNA sequence: TGTGCCAGCAGCGATACCGGGACTAGCGAGTACAATGAGCAGTTCTTC.

The CDR3 loop is CASKPTGSGNTIYF. Written as DNA, the CDR3 is TGTGCCAGCAAACCGACAGGGAGCGGAAACACCATATATTTT. The chain employs TRBV12-3 or TRBV12-4 and TRBJ1-3; TRBD1 matches 7 bases. V lost 7 bases to trimming and J lost 4 bases; unmatched junction nucleotides: 7. This CDR3 spans 14 amino acids.

Ten or more counts support this clonotype. The rearrangement joins TRBV12-3 or TRBV12-4 to TRBJ2-7; D not certain. The CDR3 covers 14 residues. V lost 2 bases and J lost 6, with 14 bases in between. As DNA, the CDR3 is TGTGCCAGCAGTTTATCCAGAGGTGCTCTCGAGCAGTACTTC. Its protein is CASSLSRGALEQYF.

This clonotype was seen ten or more times. The J gene is TRBJ2-5, the V gene TRBV11-2; D call uncertain. Germline lookup yields CDR1 SGHAT and CDR2 FQNNGV. This CDR3 comprises 16 residues. V lost 3 bases and J lost 1, with 15 bases in between. The CDR3 loop is CASSFTGQTPQETQYF. The CDR3 DNA reads as TGTGCCAGCAGCTTCACCGGGCAGACCCCCCAAGAGACCCAGTACTTC. Filled out from reference TRBV11-2 and TRBJ2-5, the complete variable domain reads EAGVAQSPRYKIIEKRQSVAFWCNPISGHATLYWYQQILGQGPKLLIQFQNNGVVDDSQLPKDRFSAERLKGVDSTLKIQPAKLEDSAVYLCASSFTGQTPQETQYFGPGTRLLVL.